Listed below are T cell receptor beta chains from one sample, sequenced in a study of a mutant IDH1 vaccine in newly diagnosed glioma. Profiling relied on immunoSEQ multiplex PCR, and the TCRdb table lists in-frame clones only, not all of them. The sample contains around 53,000 clones, approximately 80% of which appear only once. For these receptors, no antigen is known. Sequencing used PBMCs, obtained from a glioma patient whose treatment included an IDH1 peptide vaccine. The receptors stem from a man aged 35 to 55 with glioma. The CDR3 runs from the conserved cysteine through the conserved F or W. A D gene is named only where the DNA matches it firmly. Size tells how often a clone was seen (once, few, many) or the class of an expanded clone, and some rows leave it out.

abundance	v_gene	len	j_gene	d_gene	CDR3aa	CDR3nt
.	TRBV7-9	13	TRBJ1-1	TRBD1	CASSSGQVTEAFF	TGTGCCAGCAGCTCGGGACAGGTGACTGAAGCTTTCTTT
.	TRBV7-6	14	TRBJ1-1	.	CASSRQVMNTEAFF	TGTGCCAGCAGCCGACAGGTGATGAACACTGAAGCTTTCTTT
.	TRBV7-6	16	TRBJ2-2	TRBD2	CASSQPGGTRIGELFF	TGTGCCAGCAGCCAGCCGGGAGGGACAAGGATCGGGGAGCTGTTTTTT
.	TRBV7-9	14	TRBJ2-7	TRBD2	CASSSSGSTYEQYF	TGTGCCAGCAGCTCTAGCGGGTCAACCTACGAGCAGTACTTC
.	TRBV6-1	13	TRBJ1-1	.	CASRPQGGTEAFF	TGTGCCAGCAGACCTCAGGGAGGGACTGAAGCTTTCTTT
.	TRBV5-1	11	TRBJ2-7	.	CASRDTYEQYF	TGCGCCAGCAGGGACACCTACGAGCAGTACTTC
few	TRBV30	12	TRBJ1-1	.	CAWTDGATEAFF	TGTGCCTGGACTGACGGGGCCACTGAAGCTTTCTTT
.	TRBV5-1	14	TRBJ1-3	.	CASSPGFPGNTIYF	TGCGCCAGCAGCCCAGGGTTTCCTGGAAACACCATATATTTT
few	TRBV30	16	TRBJ1-4	TRBD1	CAWSPFGEGAYEKLFF	TGTGCCTGGAGTCCATTCGGGGAGGGGGCGTATGAAAAACTGTTTTTT
.	TRBV19	13	TRBJ1-2	.	CATEDTDNYGYTF	TGTGCCACGGAGGACACCGATAACTATGGCTACACCTTC
.	TRBV20-1	10	TRBJ2-5	.	CSATWETQYF	TGCAGTGCTACTTGGGAGACCCAGTACTTC
.	TRBV5-1	13	TRBJ2-1	TRBD1	CASSDVRGHEQFF	TGCGCCAGCAGCGACGTCAGGGGGCATGAGCAGTTCTTC
.	TRBV7-9	14	TRBJ2-7	.	CASSLAFGWGEQYF	TGTGCCAGCAGCTTAGCTTTTGGGTGGGGTGAGCAGTACTTC
.	TRBV19	14	TRBJ2-1	TRBD2	CASSHGGGYNEQFF	TGTGCCAGTAGTCACGGCGGGGGCTACAATGAGCAGTTCTTC
once	TRBV19	15	TRBJ2-1	.	CASSAGPFSYNEQFF	TGTGCCAGTAGTGCCGGTCCTTTCTCCTACAATGAGCAGTTCTTC
once	TRBV6-1	13	TRBJ1-1	TRBD1	CASSYRGQVEAFF	TGTGCCAGCAGCTACAGGGGGCAGGTTGAAGCTTTCTTT
.	TRBV15	15	TRBJ1-3	.	CATSKNRNSGNTIYF	TGTGCCACCAGCAAAAACAGGAACTCTGGAAACACCATATATTTT
.	TRBV18	15	TRBJ1-1	.	CASSRATGYDTEAFF	TGTGCCAGCTCCCGGGCAACAGGGTATGACACTGAAGCTTTCTTT
.	TRBV5-4	15	TRBJ2-2	.	CASSLGHSVPGELFF	TGTGCCAGCAGCTTGGGTCATAGTGTGCCCGGGGAGCTGTTTTTT
.	TRBV6-5	13	TRBJ1-5	.	CASSERGWQPQHF	TGTGCCAGCAGTGAAAGGGGGTGGCAGCCCCAGCATTTT
.	TRBV7-9	15	TRBJ1-1	TRBD1	CASSWSTGVGTEAFF	TGTGCCAGCAGCTGGTCAACAGGGGTGGGCACTGAAGCTTTCTTT
.	TRBV6-4	11	TRBJ2-3	.	CDQGGGDTQYF	TGCGACCAGGGGGGGGGAGATACGCAGTATTTT
.	TRBV29-1	11	TRBJ1-1	.	CSGLVYTEAFF	TGCAGCGGGCTAGTGTACACTGAAGCTTTCTTT
.	TRBV6-5	14	TRBJ1-6	.	CASSQEGGGSPLHF	TGTGCCAGCAGTCAAGAGGGGGGAGGTTCACCCCTCCACTTT
.	TRBV19	13	TRBJ1-1	.	CASSTGVNTEAFF	TGTGCCAGTAGTACAGGGGTGAACACTGAAGCTTTCTTT
.	TRBV7-9	16	TRBJ2-7	.	CASSLVGGRVSYEQYF	TGTGCCAGCAGCTTAGTTGGGGGAAGGGTCTCCTACGAGCAGTACTTC
.	TRBV18	16	TRBJ2-7	TRBD2	CASSPPSGGARSEQYF	TGTGCCAGCTCACCTCCTAGCGGGGGGGCTCGGAGCGAGCAGTACTTC
.	TRBV2	20	TRBJ2-4	.	CASSEGDGWAGNIAKNIQYF	TGTGCCAGCAGTGAAGGGGACGGGTGGGCGGGTAATATAGCCAAAAACATTCAGTACTTC
.	TRBV29-1	14	TRBJ2-7	TRBD1	CSVERGTGGYEQYF	TGCAGCGTTGAAAGGGGGACAGGGGGCTACGAGCAGTACTTC
.	TRBV7-2	16	TRBJ2-4	.	CASSSTAALAKNIQYF	TGTGCCAGCAGCTCGACGGCAGCTCTAGCCAAAAACATTCAGTACTTC
.	TRBV5-1	14	TRBJ1-2	.	CASSLEGGRYGYTF	TGCGCCAGCAGCTTGGAGGGGGGACGATATGGCTACACCTTC
few	TRBV18	16	TRBJ2-2	.	CASSPTGLSNTGELFF	TGTGCCAGCTCACCAACGGGACTCTCGAACACCGGGGAGCTGTTTTTT
.	TRBV15	13	TRBJ1-1	.	CATSRGSNTEAFF	TGTGCCACCAGCAGGGGCTCGAACACTGAAGCTTTCTTT
.	TRBV5-5	13	TRBJ1-2	TRBD1	CASSSGTEYGYTF	TGTGCCAGCAGTTCCGGGACAGAATATGGCTACACCTTC
few	TRBV14	13	TRBJ1-1	.	CASSQQMNTEAFF	TGTGCCAGCAGCCAACAGATGAACACTGAAGCTTTCTTT
.	TRBV6-5	15	TRBJ2-3	.	CASSKTRFLTDTQYF	TGTGCCAGCAGTAAGACCAGGTTTCTCACAGATACGCAGTATTTT
.	TRBV27	14	TRBJ1-5	.	CASWSAASNQPQHF	TGTGCCAGCTGGTCGGCAGCTAGCAATCAGCCCCAGCATTTT
.	TRBV19	15	TRBJ1-5	TRBD1	CASSMRTGGSQPQHF	TGTGCCAGTAGTATGAGGACAGGGGGTAGTCAGCCCCAGCATTTT
.	TRBV15	15	TRBJ2-1	TRBD1	CATSRGGSSYNEQFF	TGTGCCACCAGCCGAGGGGGCAGTTCCTACAATGAGCAGTTCTTC
.	TRBV6-5	13	TRBJ1-6	.	CASSYLKNSPLHF	TGTGCCAGCAGTTACCTGAAGAATTCACCCCTCCACTTT
.	TRBV6-6	12	TRBJ1-1	.	CASSYTVSEAFF	TGTGCCAGCAGTTACACGGTGTCTGAAGCTTTCTTT
.	TRBV6-5	13	TRBJ1-2	.	CASSYGAFGGYTF	TGTGCCAGCAGTTACGGGGCCTTCGGGGGCTACACCTTC